This T cell receptor (beta chain) was identified in a study of T cell responses to AZD1222 COVID-19 vaccine. Researchers grouped second doses given at about 4 or about 12 weeks into one pool. Germline-derived CDR1 and CDR2 are LNHDA and SQIVND (reference sequence). Trimming removed 5 bases from V and 7 bases from J; junction bases left unmatched: 11. The CDR3 is 16 amino acids. Libraries were prepared by immunoSEQ multiplex PCR; TCRdb keeps only in-frame clonotypes and omits some of them. This table has fewer than 120,000 clones, around nine tenths appearing once. Sequences were derived from peripheral blood, sampled 28 days after the second AZD1222 dose. This clonotype was sampled from an adult who received the AZD1222 COVID-19 vaccine. The gene calls are TRBV19 and TRBJ1-5, with 10 nucleotides matching TRBD1. Written as DNA, the CDR3 is TGTGCCAGTAGTGCCCGGGACAGGGGAGGTGGCCAGCCCCAGCATTTT. Its protein is CASSARDRGGGQPQHF.